The 25 T cell receptor beta chains below were found in one sample sequenced in a study of somatic mutations in cytotoxic T cells in rheumatoid arthritis. Sequenced by immunoSEQ multiplex PCR; TCRdb stores in-frame clones only, minus some. Of fewer than 25,000 clones in the sample, about four fifths were seen once. The sequencing input was CD8+ T cells sorted from blood. The receptors derive from an adult with rheumatoid arthritis.

The V and J genes are TRBV5-1 and TRBJ2-1, with 8 bases matching TRBD2. The V gene's germline CDR1 is SGHRS and CDR2 YFSETQ. Losses at the gene ends were 4 bases for V and 11 bases for J; bases not matched to a gene: 17. CDR3 length: 16 amino acids. The CDR3 coding sequence is TGCGCCAGCAGCCCTGGACTAGCTATACACAATGAAAAGCAGTTCTTC. Residues: CASSPGLAIHNEKQFF. Based on the CDR3 plus reference TRBV5-1 and TRBJ2-1, the full variable domain is KAGVTQTPRYLIKTRGQQVTLSCSPISGHRSVSWYQQTPGQGLQFLFEYFSETQRNKGNFPGRFSGRQFSNSRSEMNVSTLELGDSALYLCASSPGLAIHNEKQFFGPGTRLTVL.

The chain employs TRBV9 and TRBJ2-3, with 10 bases that match TRBD2. V gave up 4 bases and J gave up 1 base; unmatched junction bases: 3. Germline lookup yields CDR1 SGDLS and CDR2 YYNGEE. The CDR3 consists of 15 residues. CDR3: CASSPSGGGTDTQYF. In DNA form, the CDR3 reads TGTGCCAGCAGCCCGAGCGGGGGGGGCACAGATACGCAGTATTTT. Filled out from reference TRBV9 and TRBJ2-3, the complete variable domain reads DSGVTQTPKHLITATGQRVTLRCSPRSGDLSVYWYQQSLDQGLQFLIQYYNGEERAKGNILERFSAQQFPDLHSELNLSSLELGDSALYFCASSPSGGGTDTQYFGPGTRLTVL.

The chain is built from TRBV7-8 and TRBJ1-1, with D maybe TRBD1 (5 bases). Germline V CDR1 and CDR2: SGHVS, FQNEAQ. The CDR3 totals 14 residues. The ends were cut back, 1 base at V and 1 base at J, with 7 bases in the middle. The CDR3 spells CASSLEGRNTEAFF. CDR3 coding DNA: TGTGCCAGCAGCTTAGAGGGGAGGAACACTGAAGCTTTCTTT.

The V and J genes are TRBV2 and TRBJ2-3, with TRBD2 as a possible D gene (6 bases). The CDR3 contains 13 residues. Looked up from germline, CDR1 is SNHLY and CDR2 is FYNNEI. The V and J ends lost 8 bases and 3 bases respectively, with 12 bases between them. This chain's CDR3 is CASRAGTTDTQYF. CDR3 bases: TGTGCCAGCCGGGCAGGGACTACAGATACGCAGTATTTT.

V is TRBV5-5 and J is TRBJ1-4, with D perhaps TRBD1 (5 bases). Trimming stripped 3 bases from V and 8 bases from J, with 14 bases between. The CDR3 covers 14 residues. The V gene's germline CDR1 is SGHKS and CDR2 YYEKEE (reference sequence). As DNA, the CDR3 is TGTGCCAGCAGCTGGAGGGACGGGGAGGAAAAACTGTTTTTT. Protein sequence: CASSWRDGEEKLFF.

The chain joins TRBV5-4 to TRBJ2-3, with 10 bases identical to TRBD2. The CDR3 is made up of 16 amino acids. Germline V lookup: CDR1 SGHNT, CDR2 YYREEE (reference sequence). The ends lost 4 bases at V and 6 bases at J; junction bases unmatched: 11. The CDR3 sequence: CASSNIAGGSTDTQYF. Here the CDR3 DNA reads TGTGCCAGCAGCAACATAGCGGGAGGCTCAACGGATACGCAGTATTTT.

This chain uses TRBV9 with TRBJ1-1; no clear D gene. This CDR3 has 14 amino acids. CDR1 is SGDLS, CDR2 YYNGEE, per germline. Between the trimmed V and J ends, which lost 0 bases and 6 bases, there was a span of 12 bases. This chain's CDR3 is CASSVGKVFSEAFF. As DNA, the CDR3 is TGTGCCAGCAGCGTAGGAAAGGTATTCTCTGAAGCTTTCTTT.

The chain recombines TRBV5-8 with TRBJ1-2, with TRBD1 matching 7 bases. The CDR3 contains 13 residues. CDR1 SGHTS and CDR2 YDEGEE come from the germline V gene. V lost 9 bases to trimming and J lost 2 bases; unmatched junction nucleotides: 7. CDR3 DNA: TGTGCCACCCGACAGGGACTGAACTATGGCTACACCTTC. It translates to CATRQGLNYGYTF.

V usage is TRBV11-3 and J usage is TRBJ2-1; perhaps D is TRBD1 or TRBD2 (6 bases each). The CDR3 runs to 14 residues. CDR1 is SGHNT and CDR2 is YENEEA in the germline V gene. Trimming stripped 4 bases from V and 8 bases from J, with 15 bases between. CDR3 nucleotide sequence: TGTGCCAGCAGCTACGGGGGCGGTTGGGATGAGCAGTTCTTC. This codes for CASSYGGGWDEQFF.

The V call is TRBV29-1, the J call TRBJ2-7; possible D gene TRBD1, 6 bases. The CDR3 has 12 residues. CDR1 is SQVTM and CDR2 is ANQGSEA in the germline V gene. V was clipped by 4 bases and J by 6 bases, with 13 bases between them. The CDR3: CSVVTGTPEQYF. For the CDR3, the DNA is TGCAGCGTTGTGACAGGAACTCCCGAGCAGTACTTC.

The gene calls are TRBV6-1 and TRBJ1-3, with 7 bases aligning to TRBD1. Germline CDR1 MNHNS, CDR2 SASEGT. The V and J ends lost 6 bases and 0 bases, in that order; junction bases with no gene match: 5. The length of the CDR3 is 15 residues. CDR3 bases: TGTGCCAGCAGGGTGGACAGGATCTCTGGAAACACCATATATTTT. Translation gives CASRVDRISGNTIYF.

J is TRBJ1-1 and V is TRBV13; D unresolved. Looked up from germline, CDR1 is PRHDT and CDR2 is FYEKMQ (reference sequence). Trimming cost V 4 bases and J 10 bases, with 16 bases left between them. This CDR3 has 13 residues. The chain's CDR3 is CASSYITSEGAFF. The CDR3 nucleotides are TGTGCCAGCAGCTATATCACCAGTGAAGGAGCTTTCTTT.

This chain joins TRBV4-3 and TRBJ1-2; 7 nucleotides align to TRBD1. Germline values: CDR1 LGHNA, CDR2 YSLEER. The CDR3 length is 17 residues. V lost 0 bases to trimming and J lost 6 bases; unmatched junction nucleotides: 13. DNA of the CDR3: TGCGCCAGCAGCCAAGATCAGGAGGGGGCGCAGTTTAATGGCTACACCTTC. This gives the protein CASSQDQEGAQFNGYTF.

The genes are TRBV5-1 and TRBJ2-7; 12 bases agree with TRBD2. The CDR3 sequence is 15 residues long. Per germline, CDR1 SGHRS and CDR2 YFSETQ. After removal of 4 bases from V and 3 bases from J, the junction contained 5 bases not matched to a gene. The CDR3, as DNA: TGCGCCAGCAGCAAGACTAGCGGGGGACTCTACGAGCAGTACTTC. As protein: CASSKTSGGLYEQYF.

This clone occurred once. The V and J genes are TRBV10-1 and TRBJ1-1; the match to TRBD1 covers 8 bases. Germline CDR1 is WNHNN and CDR2 is SYGVQD (reference sequence). V shed 7 bases and J 3 bases; nucleotides not matched to a gene: 7. This CDR3 is 14 amino acids long. CDR3 DNA sequence: TGCGCCAGCAACCTGGACAGGGCGGACACTGAAGCTTTCTTT. Residues: CASNLDRADTEAFF.

CDR3 sequence reads: CASSGSLAGPYEQYF. In DNA, the CDR3 is TGTGCCAGCAGTGGGTCCCTAGCGGGGCCCTACGAGCAGTACTTC. The rearrangement joins TRBV2 to TRBJ2-7; TRBD2 matches 9 bases. Germline lookup yields CDR1 SNHLY and CDR2 FYNNEI. CDR3 length equals 15 residues. V was pared by 4 bases and J by 2 bases, with 6 bases of the junction left unmatched. Drawing the rest from reference TRBV2 and TRBJ2-7, the complete variable domain is EPEVTQTPSHQVTQMGQEVILRCVPISNHLYFYWYRQILGQKVEFLVSFYNNEISEKSEIFDDQFSVERPDGSNFTLKIRSTKLEDSAMYFCASSGSLAGPYEQYFGPGTRLTVT.

The rearrangement uses TRBV6-6 and TRBJ2-7; 16 bases fit TRBD2. V shed 6 bases, J shed 5 bases, and the junction held 4 bases outside the gene matches. Germline V gene sequence: CDR1 MNHNY, CDR2 SVGAGI (reference sequence). The CDR3 is made up of 15 amino acids. The CDR3 DNA sequence: TGTGCCAGCAGACAGGGACTAGCGGGAGGGCACGAGCAGTACTTC. Translated, it gives CASRQGLAGGHEQYF.

The CDR3 reads CASSLVGTSWKETQYF. CDR3 nucleotides: TGTGCCAGCAGCTTGGTAGGGACTAGCTGGAAAGAGACCCAGTACTTC. This chain links TRBV5-6 with TRBJ2-5; 9 bases agree with TRBD2. Germline lookup yields CDR1 SGHDT and CDR2 YYEEEE. There are 16 residues in the CDR3. V gave up 0 bases and J gave up 3 bases; unmatched junction bases: 6.

This clone was found a few times. This rearrangement joins TRBV5-1 to TRBJ2-5, with D possibly matching TRBD2 (6 bases). CDR1 and CDR2 (germline): SGHRS, YFSETQ. With 4 bases removed from V and 4 bases from J, the gap between germline ends came to 20 bases. This CDR3 region has 16 residues. The CDR3 DNA is TGCGCCAGCAGCCCTCTCCAAGGGGAGGACGGAGAGACCCAGTACTTC. It codes for CASSPLQGEDGETQYF.

The chain links TRBV2 to TRBJ1-2; D ambiguous. The CDR3 has 18 amino acids. The ends were cut back, 4 bases at V and 2 bases at J, with 23 bases in the middle. CDR1 is SNHLY, CDR2 FYNNEI, per germline. CDR3 in amino acids: CASSVWLDGEMENYGYTF. CDR3 bases: TGTGCCAGCAGTGTTTGGCTGGACGGGGAGATGGAAAACTATGGCTACACCTTC. The full variable domain, completed using reference TRBV2 and TRBJ1-2, is EPEVTQTPSHQVTQMGQEVILRCVPISNHLYFYWYRQILGQKVEFLVSFYNNEISEKSEIFDDQFSVERPDGSNFTLKIRSTKLEDSAMYFCASSVWLDGEMENYGYTFGSGTRLTVV.

The V gene is TRBV5-5, the J gene TRBJ2-4; D gene unclear. The CDR3 length is 15 residues. Deletions cut 0 bases from V and 0 bases from J, with 7 bases between. Germline V CDR1 and CDR2: SGHKS, YYEKEE (reference sequence). CDR3 sequence (DNA): TGTGCCAGCAGCTTGGAATGGGGAGCCAAAAACATTCAGTACTTC. The encoded protein is CASSLEWGAKNIQYF. Using reference TRBV5-5 and TRBJ2-4 for the parts outside the CDR3, the full variable domain is DAGVTQSPTHLIKTRGQQVTLRCSPISGHKSVSWYQQVLGQGPQFIFQYYEKEERGRGNFPDRFSARQFPNYSSELNVNALLLGDSALYLCASSLEWGAKNIQYFGAGTRLSVL.

With respect to this clone: This sample also contains other DNA sequences that code for the same CDR3. The chain recombines TRBV6-5 with TRBJ2-7, with 9 bases identical to TRBD1. This CDR3 region has 14 residues. J was trimmed by 0 bases and V by 5 bases; bases with no gene match: 2. The V gene's germline CDR1 is MNHEY and CDR2 SVGAGI. The CDR3 DNA reads as TGTGCCAGCAGTCCGGGACAGGGCTCCTACGAGCAGTACTTC. Residues: CASSPGQGSYEQYF.

V usage is TRBV4-2 and J usage is TRBJ2-1; D gene unclear. The length of the CDR3 is 11 residues. V dropped 2 bases and J dropped 9 bases, with 5 bases sitting between them. The germline V gene has CDR1 LGHNA and CDR2 YNFKEQ. As DNA, the CDR3 is TGTGCCAGCAGCCAAAAGGCTGAGCAGTTCTTC. Its protein is CASSQKAEQFF.

This chain uses TRBV6-5 with TRBJ1-3; D ambiguous. The CDR3 sequence is 14 residues long. Trimming cost V 0 bases and J 0 bases, with 3 bases left between them. Germline CDR1 and CDR2: MNHEY and SVGAGI. The CDR3 here is CASSYSLSGNTIYF. CDR3 DNA: TGTGCCAGCAGTTACTCCCTCTCTGGAAACACCATATATTTT.

V usage is TRBV28 and J usage is TRBJ1-4; D gene uncertain. Per the germline V gene, CDR1 is MDHEN and CDR2 is SYDVKM. CDR3 size: 17 residues. The V and J ends lost 3 bases and 0 bases respectively, with 14 bases between them. As DNA, the CDR3 is TGTGCCAGCAGTTTTCTACGAGCCGATGCAACTAATGAAAAACTGTTTTTT. Translating it yields CASSFLRADATNEKLFF.